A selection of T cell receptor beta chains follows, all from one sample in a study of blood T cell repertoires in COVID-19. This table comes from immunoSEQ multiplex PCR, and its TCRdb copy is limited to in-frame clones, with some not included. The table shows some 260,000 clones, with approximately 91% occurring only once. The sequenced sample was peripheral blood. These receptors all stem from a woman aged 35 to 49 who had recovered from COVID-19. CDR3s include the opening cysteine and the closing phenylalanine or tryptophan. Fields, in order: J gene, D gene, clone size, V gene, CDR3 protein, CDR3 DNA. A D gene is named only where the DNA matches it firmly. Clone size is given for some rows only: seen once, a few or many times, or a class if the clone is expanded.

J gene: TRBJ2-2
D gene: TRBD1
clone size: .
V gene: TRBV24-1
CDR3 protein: CATTDRGAGELFF
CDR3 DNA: TGTGCCACCACCGACAGGGGAGCCGGGGAGCTGTTTTTT

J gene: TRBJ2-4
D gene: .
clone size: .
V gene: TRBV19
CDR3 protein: CASTIGPGGIAKNIQYF
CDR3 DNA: TGTGCCAGTACCATAGGTCCGGGCGGGATAGCCAAAAACATTCAGTACTTC

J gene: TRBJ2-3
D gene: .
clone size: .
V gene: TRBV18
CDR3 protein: CASSPLDSPDTQYF
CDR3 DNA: TGTGCCAGCTCACCCCTGGACAGCCCAGATACGCAGTATTTT

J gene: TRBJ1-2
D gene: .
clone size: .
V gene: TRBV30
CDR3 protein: CAWSFQGRRYGYTF
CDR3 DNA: TGTGCCTGGAGTTTCCAGGGGAGAAGGTATGGCTACACCTTC

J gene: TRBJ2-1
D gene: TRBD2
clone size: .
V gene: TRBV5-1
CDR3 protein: CASTGLATYNEQFF
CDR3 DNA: TGCGCCAGCACAGGACTAGCCACCTACAATGAGCAGTTCTTC

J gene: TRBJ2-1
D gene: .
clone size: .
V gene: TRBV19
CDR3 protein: CASSPPGTTGRYNEQFF
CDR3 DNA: TGTGCCAGTAGTCCTCCCGGGACCACCGGGAGATACAATGAGCAGTTCTTC

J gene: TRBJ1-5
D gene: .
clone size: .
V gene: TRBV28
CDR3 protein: CASSLLSGPYQPQHF
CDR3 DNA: TGTGCCAGCAGTTTATTGTCAGGGCCGTATCAGCCCCAGCATTTT

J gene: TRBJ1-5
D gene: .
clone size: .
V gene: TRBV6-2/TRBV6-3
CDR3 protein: CASSYTTINQPQHF
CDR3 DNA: TGTGCCAGCAGTTACACGACAATTAATCAGCCCCAGCATTTT

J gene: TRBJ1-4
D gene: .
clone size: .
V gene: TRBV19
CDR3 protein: CASSIPGSFNEKLFF
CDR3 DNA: TGTGCCAGTAGTATTCCGGGGAGTTTTAATGAAAAACTGTTTTTT

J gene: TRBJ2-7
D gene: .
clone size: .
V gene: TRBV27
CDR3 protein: CASSLRDTSYEQYF
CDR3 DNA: TGTGCCAGCAGTTTAAGGGACACGTCCTACGAGCAGTACTTC

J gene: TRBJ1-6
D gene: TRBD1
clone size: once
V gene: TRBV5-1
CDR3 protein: CASSSEKDRGANYNSPLHF
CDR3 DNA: TGCGCCAGCAGCTCGGAGAAAGACAGGGGCGCAAACTATAATTCACCCCTCCACTTT

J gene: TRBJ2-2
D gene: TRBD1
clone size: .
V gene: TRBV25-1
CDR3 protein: CASSEYDGQGGNTGELFF
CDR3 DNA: TGTGCCAGCAGTGAATACGACGGACAGGGCGGGAACACCGGGGAGCTGTTTTTT

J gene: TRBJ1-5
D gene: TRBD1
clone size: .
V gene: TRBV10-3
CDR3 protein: CAISQAGGSNQPQHF
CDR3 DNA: TGTGCCATCAGTCAGGCAGGGGGGAGCAATCAGCCCCAGCATTTT

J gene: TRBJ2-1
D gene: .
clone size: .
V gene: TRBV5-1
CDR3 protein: CASSTLTTYNEQFF
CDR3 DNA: TGCGCCAGCAGCACCCTAACGACTTACAATGAGCAGTTCTTC

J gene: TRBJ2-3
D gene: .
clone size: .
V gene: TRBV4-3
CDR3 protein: CASSQGGVTDTQYF
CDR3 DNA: TGCGCCAGCAGCCAAGGCGGGGTCACAGATACGCAGTATTTT

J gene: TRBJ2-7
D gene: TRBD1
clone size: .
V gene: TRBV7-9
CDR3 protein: CASSSLTGTGLHEQYF
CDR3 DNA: TGTGCCAGCAGCTCTCTGACTGGGACAGGGCTCCACGAGCAGTACTTC

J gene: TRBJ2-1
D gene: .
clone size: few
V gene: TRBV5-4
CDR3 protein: CASSEGLSYNEQFF
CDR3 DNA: TGTGCCAGCAGCGAGGGACTGTCCTACAATGAGCAGTTCTTC

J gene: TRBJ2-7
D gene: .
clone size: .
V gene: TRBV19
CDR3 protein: CASTRGGRGHYEQYF
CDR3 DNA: TGTGCCAGTACCAGGGGTGGCAGGGGTCACTACGAGCAGTACTTC

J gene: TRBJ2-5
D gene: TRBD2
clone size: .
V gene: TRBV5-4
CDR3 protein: CASSQTSGGPETQYF
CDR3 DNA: TGTGCCAGCAGCCAGACTAGCGGGGGTCCTGAGACCCAGTACTTC

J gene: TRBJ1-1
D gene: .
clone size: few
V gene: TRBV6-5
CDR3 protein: CASTHAGALNTEAFF
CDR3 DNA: TGTGCCAGCACCCACGCCGGTGCATTGAACACTGAAGCTTTCTTT

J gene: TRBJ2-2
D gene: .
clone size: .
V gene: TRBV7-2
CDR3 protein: CASSLQGGANTGELFF
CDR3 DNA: TGTGCCAGCAGCTTACAAGGGGGGGCAAACACCGGGGAGCTGTTTTTT

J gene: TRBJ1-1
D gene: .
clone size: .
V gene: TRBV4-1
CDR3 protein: CASSQDPGVTEAFF
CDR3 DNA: TGCGCCAGCAGCCAAGATCCGGGGGTCACTGAAGCTTTCTTT

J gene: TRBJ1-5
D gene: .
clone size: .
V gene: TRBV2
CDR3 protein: CASSEGKGKQPQHF
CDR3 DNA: TGTGCCAGCAGTGAAGGAAAGGGGAAGCAGCCCCAGCATTTT

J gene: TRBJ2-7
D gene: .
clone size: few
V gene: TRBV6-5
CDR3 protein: CASSYRDSSYEQYF
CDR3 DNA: TGTGCCAGCAGTTACCGGGACTCTTCCTACGAGCAGTACTTC

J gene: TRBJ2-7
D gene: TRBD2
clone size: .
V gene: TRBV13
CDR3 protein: CASSLVASGSYEQYF
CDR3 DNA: TGTGCCAGCAGCTTAGTGGCTAGCGGGAGTTACGAGCAGTACTTC

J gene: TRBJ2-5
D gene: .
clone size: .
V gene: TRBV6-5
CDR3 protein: CASSRDKRATQYF
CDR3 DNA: TGTGCCAGCAGTCGGGACAAGAGGGCGACCCAGTACTTC

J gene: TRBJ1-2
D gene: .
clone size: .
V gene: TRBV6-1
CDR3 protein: CASSEVRGSHGYTF
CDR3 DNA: TGTGCCAGCAGTGAAGTACGGGGGAGCCATGGCTACACCTTC

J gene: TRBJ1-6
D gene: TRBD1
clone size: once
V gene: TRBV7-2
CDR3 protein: CASSLVGQGNSPLHF
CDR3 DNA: TGTGCCAGCAGCTTAGTTGGACAGGGGAATTCACCCCTCCACTTT

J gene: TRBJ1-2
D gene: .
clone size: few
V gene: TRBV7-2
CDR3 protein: CASSPSRATNYGYTF
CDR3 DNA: TGTGCCAGCAGCCCTTCGAGGGCCACTAACTATGGCTACACCTTC

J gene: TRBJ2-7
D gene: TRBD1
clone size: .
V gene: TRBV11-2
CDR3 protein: CASSPRRTGGGNEQYF
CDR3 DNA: TGTGCCAGCAGCCCCCGCCGGACAGGGGGCGGGAACGAGCAGTACTTC

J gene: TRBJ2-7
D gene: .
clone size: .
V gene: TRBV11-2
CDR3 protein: CASSLAGSGEQYF
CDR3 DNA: TGTGCCAGCAGCTTAGCGGGAAGCGGGGAGCAGTACTTC

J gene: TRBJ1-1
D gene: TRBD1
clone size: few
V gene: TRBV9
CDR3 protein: CASSGITGGNTEAFF
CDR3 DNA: TGTGCCAGCAGCGGAATCACAGGGGGGAACACTGAAGCTTTCTTT

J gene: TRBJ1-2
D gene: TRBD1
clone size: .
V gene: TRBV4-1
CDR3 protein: CASSQGQGASYGYTF
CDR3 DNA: TGCGCCAGCAGCCAAGGACAGGGGGCTAGCTATGGCTACACCTTC

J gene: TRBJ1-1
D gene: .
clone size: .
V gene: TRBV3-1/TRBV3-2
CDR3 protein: CASSHYPDSQAFF
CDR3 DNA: TGTGCCAGCAGCCACTACCCCGACAGTCAAGCTTTCTTT

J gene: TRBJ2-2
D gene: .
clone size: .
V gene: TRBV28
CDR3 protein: CASSSPGSNTGELFF
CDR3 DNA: TGTGCCAGCAGTTCCCCGGGATCGAACACCGGGGAGCTGTTTTTT

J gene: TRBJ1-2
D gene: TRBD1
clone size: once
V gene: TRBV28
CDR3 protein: CASSRQGAGGYTF
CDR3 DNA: TGTGCCAGCAGTAGGCAGGGGGCCGGTGGCTACACCTTC

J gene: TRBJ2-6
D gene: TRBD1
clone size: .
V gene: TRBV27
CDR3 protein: CASSLSRDRRDRTNVLTF
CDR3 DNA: TGTGCCAGCAGTTTATCCCGCGATCGCCGGGACAGGACCAACGTCCTGACTTTC

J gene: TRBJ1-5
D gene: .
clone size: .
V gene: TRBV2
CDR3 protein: CASSTMDRNQPQHF
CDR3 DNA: TGTGCCAGCAGTACCATGGACAGAAATCAGCCCCAGCATTTT

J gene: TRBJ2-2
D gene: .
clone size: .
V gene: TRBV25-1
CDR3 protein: CASSAPLAGELFF
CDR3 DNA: TGTGCCAGCAGTGCCCCCCTAGCCGGGGAGCTGTTTTTT

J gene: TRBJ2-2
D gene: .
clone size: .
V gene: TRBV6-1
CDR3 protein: CASSEGDTGELFF
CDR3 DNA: TGTGCCAGCAGTGAAGGCGACACCGGGGAGCTGTTTTTT

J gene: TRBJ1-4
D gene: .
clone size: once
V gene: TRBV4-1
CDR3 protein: CASSQGDTGSEKLFF
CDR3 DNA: TGCGCCAGCAGCCAAGGGGACACCGGGTCGGAAAAACTGTTTTTT

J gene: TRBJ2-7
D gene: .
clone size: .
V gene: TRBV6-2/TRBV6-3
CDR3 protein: CASSPTETYEQYF
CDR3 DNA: TGTGCCAGCAGTCCGACAGAAACCTACGAGCAGTACTTC